The clone carrying this T cell receptor beta chain was seen more than once but under ten times. Researchers amplified the TCR beta CDR3 regions from RNA transcripts. A set of HTBI primers served as the primers for a first-round RT-PCR of the TCR CDR3. One entry per CDR3 protein, called by TCRdb with MiXCR from the multiplex PCR reads. The sample has 600,000 to 750,000 distinct CDR3 sequences, 17% seen once. It was considered stable Graves' hyperthyroidism when ophthalmopathy did not progress within 18 months. Diagnoses were made from clinical symptoms, serum measures (thyroxine and TRAb), thyroid ultrasound and orbital computed tomography. These data come from a study of T cells in Graves' hyperthyroidism and ophthalmopathy. Study in general: Peripheral blood draws took place at initial diagnosis, ahead of any treatment.

V lost 1 base, J lost 4 bases, and 13 bases lay in between. CDR3 length: 15 residues. Germline CDR1 is ENHRY and CDR2 is SYGVKD. The J gene is TRBJ1-1, the V gene TRBV10-3; D ambiguous. Material: blood. The source is a man aged 50 to 59 with Graves' hyperthyroidism. CDR3 nucleotide sequence: TGTGCCATCAGTGAGTTGTGGGAGTGGAGCACTGAAGCTTTCTTT. It translates to CAISELWEWSTEAFF.